This passage covers 6 T cell receptor beta chains from one sample sequenced in a study of T cell responses to AZD1222 COVID-19 vaccine. Data came from immunoSEQ multiplex PCR; TCRdb stores just in-frame clones and leaves some out. The sample records about 130,000 clones, more than 85% being singletons. This material consisted of peripheral blood, taken on day 0 of AZD1222 vaccination. These TCRs come from an adult in good health.

The sample holds a few counts of this clone. V gene TRBV4-1 combines with J gene TRBJ2-1; no firm D call. The germline V gene encodes CDR1 MGHRA and CDR2 YSYEKL. The CDR3 covers 16 residues. The V end lost 1 base, the J end lost 4 bases, and 14 bases lay between the germline ends. CDR3 DNA: TGCGCCAGCAGCCAAGTTGACATTTTTGTTTACAATGAGCAGTTCTTC. Amino acids: CASSQVDIFVYNEQFF.

The chain is built from TRBV6-5 and TRBJ1-5, with a possible D match to TRBD1 (5 bases). CDR1 and CDR2 from the germline V gene are MNHEY and SVGAGI. V shed 2 bases and J shed 4 bases, with 12 bases lying between them. The CDR3 has 15 amino acids. The CDR3 DNA reads as TGTGCCAGCAGTTACAAGCAGGGCGAGAATCAGCCCCAGCATTTT. As protein: CASSYKQGENQPQHF.

This sequence joins TRBV3-1 (or the pseudogene TRBV3-2) and TRBJ2-7, with 10 nucleotides matching TRBD2. Per germline, CDR1 LGHDT and CDR2 YNNKEL (reference sequence). CDR3 length: 14 residues. The ends lost 1 base at V and 3 bases at J; junction bases unmatched: 0. DNA for the CDR3: TGTGCCAGCAGCCAAGGGACTAGCGGCTACGAGCAGTACTTC. It translates to CASSQGTSGYEQYF.

This chain links TRBV10-3 with TRBJ1-5; 7 bases agree with TRBD1. Trimming took 2 bases from V and 5 from J; bases not matched to a gene: 3. Germline CDR1 is ENHRY and CDR2 is SYGVKD. CDR3 length equals 14 residues. The CDR3 DNA is TGTGCCATCAGTGAGAGACAGGGAGATCAGCCCCAGCATTTT. This translates into CAISERQGDQPQHF.

V gene TRBV2 combines with J gene TRBJ2-7; D is perhaps TRBD1 or TRBD2 (5 bases each). Trimming shortened V by 0 bases and J by 7 bases, and 13 bases separated the two germline ends. Looked up from germline, CDR1 is SNHLY and CDR2 is FYNNEI. The CDR3 spans 14 residues. This CDR3 is CASSEAPGGEEQYF. The CDR3 DNA reads as TGTGCCAGCAGTGAAGCGCCTGGGGGTGAGGAGCAGTACTTC.

With regard to this clone: Other DNA sequences in this specimen translate into the identical CDR3. This rearrangement joins TRBV6-2 or TRBV6-3 to TRBJ1-5; 8 nucleotides match TRBD1. Germline V CDR1 and CDR2: MNHEY, SVGEGT. The CDR3 covers 14 residues. V lost 6 bases, J lost 3 bases, and 4 bases stayed unmatched. The CDR3 DNA follows: TGTGCCAGCAGCCGGACAGGGATCAATCAGCCCCAGCATTTT. Its translation: CASSRTGINQPQHF.